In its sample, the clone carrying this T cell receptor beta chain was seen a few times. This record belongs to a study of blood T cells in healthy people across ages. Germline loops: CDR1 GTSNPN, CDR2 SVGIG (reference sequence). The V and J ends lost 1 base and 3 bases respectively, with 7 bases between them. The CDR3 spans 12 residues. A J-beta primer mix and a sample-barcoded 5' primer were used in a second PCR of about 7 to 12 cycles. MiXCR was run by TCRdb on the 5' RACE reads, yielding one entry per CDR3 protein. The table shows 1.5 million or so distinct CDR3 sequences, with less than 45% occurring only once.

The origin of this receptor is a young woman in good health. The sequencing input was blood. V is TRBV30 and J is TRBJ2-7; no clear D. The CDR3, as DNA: TGTGCCTGGAGTGAACAGAACTACGAGCAGTACTTC. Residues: CAWSEQNYEQYF. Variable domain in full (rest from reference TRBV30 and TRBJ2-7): SQTIHQWPATLVQPVGSPLSLECTVEGTSNPNLYWYRQAAGRGLQLLFYSVGIGQISSEVPQNLSASRPQDRQFILSSKKLLLSDSGFYLCAWSEQNYEQYFGPGTRLTVT.